Following are 23 T cell receptor beta chains from one sample sequenced in a study of blood T cells in healthy people across ages (dated by TCRdb to between 2015 and 2016). The protocol used for the library was 5' RACE. TCRdb records Illumina HiSeq 2500 as the sequencer. A second PCR of roughly 7 to 11 cycles was performed with a sample-barcoded 5' primer and a J-beta primer mix. The raw public data were reprocessed by TCRdb itself: fastp quality trimming at Q25, MiXCR clonotype calling, in-frame beta chains only. A single entry per CDR3 protein holds the most common genes and DNA from its merged rows. A total of fewer than 1,200,000 distinct CDR3 sequences appear in this sample, 20% to 25% of them only once. The top ten clones comprise around 0.75% of the sample. The data also belong to a second study, concerning T cells of mothers and their children.

Sequencing used blood. Receptors were obtained from a girl under 10 years old in good health.

The rearrangement links TRBV20-1 to TRBJ2-6; maybe TRBD2 (5 bases). The CDR3 is 14 amino acids. Germline V CDR1 and CDR2: DFQATT, SNEGSKA (reference sequence). Deletions cut 3 bases from V and 0 bases from J, with 6 bases between. In DNA form, the CDR3 reads TGCAGTGCTAGCGGGGTCTCTGGGGCCAACGTCCTGACTTTC. It is translated as CSASGVSGANVLTF.

This chain links TRBV28 with TRBJ2-7; D possibly matches TRBD1 or TRBD2 (6 bases each). The CDR3 has 15 amino acids. V lost 3 bases to trimming and J lost 7 bases, with 19 bases between them. Germline CDR1 and CDR2: MDHEN and SYDVKM. The CDR3 here is CASSFDRRRLAEQYF. In DNA, the CDR3 is TGTGCCAGCAGTTTCGACAGGCGGCGGCTAGCGGAGCAGTACTTC. Full variable domain (outside the CDR3, taken from reference TRBV28 and TRBJ2-7): DVKVTQSSRYLVKRTGEKVFLECVQDMDHENMFWYRQDPGLGLRLIYFSYDVKMKEKGDIPEGYSVSREKKERFSLILESASTNQTSMYLCASSFDRRRLAEQYFGPGTRLTVT.

This clonotype was picked up a small number of times. The chain carries TRBV6-5 and TRBJ1-1, with D possibly being TRBD1 (6 bases). The CDR3 is 15 residues long. V was cut by 6 bases and J by 3 bases, with 17 bases left in between. From germline, CDR1 is MNHEY and CDR2 SVGAGI. This CDR3 is CASRDRGGRDTEAFF. The CDR3 DNA reads as TGTGCCAGCAGAGATCGAGGGGGGCGCGACACTGAAGCTTTCTTT.

A note on this clonotype: One junction end does not reproduce the germline sequence, and a read error may be involved. The genes are TRBV7-9 and TRBJ1-3; D remains unclear. The CDR3 loop spans 13 amino acids. CDR1 is SEHNR and CDR2 is FQNEAQ in the germline V gene (reference sequence). The CDR3 spells CASSWSSGSTIYF. CDR3 nucleotide sequence: TGTGCCAGCAGCTGGAGCTCTGGAAGCACCATATATTTT. Full variable domain (outside the CDR3, taken from reference TRBV7-9 and TRBJ1-3): DTGVSQNPRHKITKRGQNVTFRCDPISEHNRLYWYRQTLGQGPEFLTYFQNEAQLEKSRLLSDRFSAERPKGSFSTLEIQRTEQGDSAMYLCASSWSSGSTIYFGEGSWLTVV.

V usage is TRBV20-1 and J usage is TRBJ2-3, with 12 bases fitting TRBD2. Germline V gene sequence: CDR1 DFQATT, CDR2 SNEGSKA (reference sequence). This CDR3 is 15 amino acids long. J lost 6 bases, V lost 5 bases, and 9 bases had no gene match. CDR3 DNA: TGCAGTGCTCCATCTAGCGGGAGGGATTTGGATACGCAGTATTTT. Translating it yields CSAPSSGRDLDTQYF.

This rearrangement joins TRBV29-1 to TRBJ1-1; possibly TRBD1 for D (5 bases). Trimming took off 8 bases at V and 4 bases at J, with 17 bases between the two ends. This CDR3 comprises 13 residues. Germline-derived CDR1 and CDR2 are SQVTM and ANQGSEA. For the CDR3, the DNA is TGCAGCACACACCAAGCAGGGTCCACTGAAGCTTTCTTT. Translation: CSTHQAGSTEAFF. The variable domain in full, completed from reference TRBV29-1 and TRBJ1-1, reads SAVISQKPSRDICQRGTSLTIQCQVDSQVTMMFWYRQQPGQSLTLIATANQGSEATYESGFVIDKFPISRPNLTFSTLTVSNMSPEDSSIYLCSTHQAGSTEAFFGQGTRLTVV.

The chain couples TRBV5-1 to TRBJ2-6; perhaps TRBD1 as D (6 bases). Per germline, CDR1 SGHRS and CDR2 YFSETQ. The germline V and J ends were trimmed by 3 bases and 2 bases, with 9 bases remaining between them. The CDR3 spans 15 residues. CDR3 sequence: CASSSRGTGANVLTF. In DNA form, the CDR3 reads TGCGCCAGCAGCTCTAGGGGGACTGGGGCCAACGTCCTGACTTTC.

There are a few counts of this clonotype. The chain joins TRBV7-6 to TRBJ2-1, with D possibly being TRBD1 (5 bases). Trimming cost V 5 bases and J 8 bases, with 19 bases left between them. The CDR3 contains 15 residues. CDR1 and CDR2 from the germline V gene are SGHVS and FNYEAQ. In DNA form, the CDR3 reads TGTGCCAGCAGCCCTCCAGGGCCTCGTTGGGATGAGCAGTTCTTC. Residues: CASSPPGPRWDEQFF.

This clonotype was observed a handful of times. V is TRBV15 and J is TRBJ2-7; the match to TRBD2 covers 11 bases. Germline lookup yields CDR1 LNHNV and CDR2 YYDKDF (reference sequence). V lost 4 bases and J lost 3; bases outside the gene matches: 5. The CDR3 length is 15 residues. This CDR3 reads CATSNSGRAGYEQYF. For the CDR3, the DNA is TGTGCCACCAGCAATAGCGGGAGGGCGGGCTACGAGCAGTACTTC.

The V call is TRBV6-2 or TRBV6-3, the J call TRBJ2-5, with TRBD2 matching over 12 bases. In germline, CDR1 is MNHEY, CDR2 SVGEGT. V lost 5 bases to trimming and J lost 2 bases; unmatched junction nucleotides: 6. This CDR3 is built from 16 residues. The CDR3 DNA reads TGTGCCAGCAGTCCCGGACTAGCGGGGCCACAAGAGACCCAGTACTTC. Residues: CASSPGLAGPQETQYF.

This clonotype has more than one count but fewer than ten. The rearrangement joins TRBV28 to TRBJ2-5; D gene ambiguous. This CDR3 is 13 amino acids long. Germline V gene sequence: CDR1 MDHEN, CDR2 SYDVKM. Trimming cost V 6 bases and J 0 bases, with 8 bases left between them. The CDR3 protein is CASRPTYQETQYF. CDR3 nucleotides: TGTGCCAGCAGACCCACGTACCAAGAGACCCAGTACTTC.

J is TRBJ2-2 and V is TRBV18; 8 nucleotides agree with TRBD1. V lost 3 bases to trimming and J lost 4 bases; unmatched junction nucleotides: 1. Germline V gene lookup returns CDR1 KGHSH and CDR2 LQKENI. The CDR3 is 14 amino acids. CDR3 residues: CASSPGQATGELFF. The CDR3 nucleotides read TGTGCCAGCTCACCGGGACAGGCCACCGGGGAGCTGTTTTTT.

V and J are TRBV29-1 and TRBJ2-2; 8 bases are shared with TRBD1. With 4 bases clipped from V and 3 bases from J, the junction kept 7 bases outside the gene matches. This CDR3 is built from 15 residues. Per germline, CDR1 SQVTM and CDR2 ANQGSEA. CDR3 residues: CSVGRTGSDTGELFF. CDR3 coding DNA: TGCAGCGTTGGGAGGACAGGGAGCGACACCGGGGAGCTGTTTTTT.

CDR3 loop: CASSYYGNEQFF. CDR3 in DNA: TGTGCCAGCAGTTATTATGGCAATGAGCAGTTCTTC. The chain recombines TRBV6-2 or TRBV6-3 with TRBJ2-1; D remains ambiguous. This CDR3 is built from 12 residues. Trimming cost V 3 bases and J 6 bases, with 6 bases left between them. CDR1 and CDR2 from the germline V gene are MNHEY and SVGEGT.

The J gene is TRBJ1-4, the V gene TRBV5-1, with TRBD1 as a possible D gene (5 bases). Germline-derived CDR1 and CDR2 are SGHRS and YFSETQ. Between the trimmed V and J ends, which lost 0 bases and 3 bases, there was a span of 9 bases. The CDR3 totals 15 residues. CDR3 protein: CASSLVGPANEKLFF. The CDR3 region has the DNA TGCGCCAGCAGCTTGGTGGGACCGGCTAATGAAAAACTGTTTTTT.

The chain recombines TRBV2 with TRBJ2-4; TRBD1 aligns across 8 bases. The V segment lost 6 bases and the J segment 1 base; nucleotides outside the gene matches: 8. Germline lookup yields CDR1 SNHLY and CDR2 FYNNEI. The CDR3 totals 16 residues. The CDR3 is CASSRPDREAKNIQYF. For the CDR3, the DNA is TGTGCCAGCAGCCGTCCGGACAGGGAGGCCAAAAACATTCAGTACTTC.

The chain employs TRBV10-3 and TRBJ2-3, with D possibly matching TRBD2 (6 bases). The CDR3 contains 14 residues. The V gene lost 10 bases and the J gene lost 1 base, with 15 bases spanning the gap. From germline, CDR1 is ENHRY and CDR2 SYGVKD. CDR3 DNA sequence: TGTGCCAGCCAATCCGGGGACTGCACAGATACGCAGTATTTT. It is translated as CASQSGDCTDTQYF.

This clonotype was seen a few times. The chain is built from TRBV6-1 and TRBJ1-2; 7 bases line up with TRBD1. This CDR3 has 16 residues. The trim removed 4 bases at V and 3 bases at J, leaving 11 bases unmatched. Germline CDR1 MNHNS, CDR2 SASEGT. CDR3 DNA: TGTGCCAGCAGTGCTAACAGGGGCCAAATTTACTATGGCTACACCTTC. It translates to CASSANRGQIYYGYTF.

The chain recombines TRBV6-5 with TRBJ1-4, with 7 bases matching TRBD1. CDR3 size: 14 residues. Germline lookup yields CDR1 MNHEY and CDR2 SVGAGI. The V gene end was trimmed by 4 bases and the J gene end by 8 bases; junction bases not matched to a gene: 7. This chain's CDR3 is CASSFTGDPEKLFF. As DNA, the CDR3 is TGTGCCAGCAGTTTTACAGGGGACCCCGAAAAACTGTTTTTT.

This clonotype was seen only a few times. CDR3 region: CASTFERGRAETQYF. CDR3 nucleotides: TGCGCCAGCACCTTCGAAAGGGGGCGCGCCGAGACCCAGTACTTC. The rearrangement uses TRBV5-1 and TRBJ2-5, with 7 nucleotides matching TRBD1. CDR1 and CDR2 (germline): SGHRS, YFSETQ. CDR3 length: 15 amino acids. With 6 bases clipped from V and 5 bases from J, the junction kept 13 bases outside the gene matches.

The chain carries TRBV27 and TRBJ2-3, with 9 nucleotides matching TRBD1. The germline V gene has CDR1 MNHEY and CDR2 SMNVEV (reference sequence). V dropped 3 bases and J dropped 3; count of bases not matched to a gene: 7. The CDR3 covers 16 residues. The CDR3 nucleotides are TGTGCCAGCAGTTTTATAGGGACAGGGCTGACAGATACGCAGTATTTT. Translation: CASSFIGTGLTDTQYF.

The rearrangement uses TRBV29-1 and TRBJ2-3; TRBD1 aligns across 7 bases. Germline assignment: CDR1 SQVTM and CDR2 ANQGSEA. The CDR3 length is 13 residues. V shed 3 bases, J shed 6 bases, and the junction held 6 bases outside the gene matches. The CDR3 bases are TGCAGCGTTGAGTTGGGACAGAAGGATACGCAGTATTTT. This gives the protein CSVELGQKDTQYF.

This clonotype has a handful of counts. The rearrangement joins TRBV27 to TRBJ2-1; 7 bases map to TRBD2. Germline V gene sequence: CDR1 MNHEY, CDR2 SMNVEV (reference sequence). V was pared by 5 bases and J by 1 base, with 5 bases of the junction left unmatched. CDR3 length: 15 residues. Written as DNA, the CDR3 is TGTGCCAGCAGTCTACCTAGCGGATCCTACAATGAGCAGTTCTTC. Its protein product is CASSLPSGSYNEQFF.